The clone carrying this T cell receptor (beta chain) has at least ten counts. The antigen is not known. TCRbeta library preparation incorporated unique molecular identifiers. TCRdb re-analysed the PCR reads in MiXCR, keeping a single row per CDR3 protein. The sample gives around 700,000 distinct CDR3 sequences, around 13% of which show up once; roughly 0.77% is in the top ten. These data originate in a study of T-cell reconstitution after alpha-beta-depleted transplantation in children. Study findings and constraints: The main origin of T-cell counts and diversity one year after transplant was newly produced T cells. Reported findings indicate that, about two months after transplant, alpha-beta T cells came from several hundred expanded clones, which were derived from non-depleted graft cells. The high TCRbeta diversity at day 60 in some patients came from surviving recipient T cells and thymic progenitors.

The V and J ends lost 1 base and 4 bases respectively, with 11 bases between them. The CDR3 length is 15 residues. Sequences were derived from PBMCs, sampled before TCRalphabeta/CD19-depleted stem cell transplant. This sequence was found in a girl aged 2 to 10 with congenital amegakaryocytic thrombocytopenia, due to receive a stem cell transplant. The chain is built from TRBV12-3 or TRBV12-4 and TRBJ2-1, with a weak D call TRBD2 (6 bases). CDR3 region: CASSLDDGGYNEQFF. For the CDR3, the DNA is TGTGCCAGCAGTTTAGATGACGGGGGATACAATGAGCAGTTCTTC.